What follows describes a single T cell receptor beta chain. TCRdb's copy holds only in-frame clones and misses some; the assay was immunoSEQ multiplex PCR. The table lists 72,000 or so clones, 90% to 95% of them singletons. These data originate in a study of shared T cell receptors in the human thymus. V was pared by 2 bases and J by 2 bases, with 7 bases between. Germline V lookup: CDR1 MNHNS, CDR2 SASEGT. This CDR3 has 15 amino acids. This TCR was recovered from a human donor. The rearrangement links TRBV6-1 to TRBJ2-6; a weak D match, TRBD2 (5 bases). Sequencing input: thymocytes. This CDR3 reads CASSERRAGANVLTF. CDR3 DNA: TGTGCCAGCAGTGAAAGGCGGGCTGGGGCCAACGTCCTGACTTTC.